This TCR beta chain appears in the sequencing data of a study of CD8 T cells in ankylosing spondylitis. The CDR3 has 13 amino acids. V lost 7 bases and J 3 bases, leaving 9 bases between the germline ends. The germline V gene encodes CDR1 MDHEN and CDR2 SYDVKM. One entry per CDR3 protein results from TCRdb running MiXCR on the 5' RACE reads. The sample records some 130,000 distinct CDR3 sequences, roughly 13% being singletons. This clonotype occurred many times. The V gene is TRBV28, the J gene TRBJ1-4; maybe TRBD1 (5 bases). Sequencing was done on a sample of blood, either unsorted or a sorted T cell fraction (not recorded which). The clonotype comes from a female donor with ankylosing spondylitis or in good health (not recorded which). CDR3: CASKGAANEKLFF. In DNA, the CDR3 is TGTGCCAGCAAAGGGGCAGCTAATGAAAAACTGTTTTTT.